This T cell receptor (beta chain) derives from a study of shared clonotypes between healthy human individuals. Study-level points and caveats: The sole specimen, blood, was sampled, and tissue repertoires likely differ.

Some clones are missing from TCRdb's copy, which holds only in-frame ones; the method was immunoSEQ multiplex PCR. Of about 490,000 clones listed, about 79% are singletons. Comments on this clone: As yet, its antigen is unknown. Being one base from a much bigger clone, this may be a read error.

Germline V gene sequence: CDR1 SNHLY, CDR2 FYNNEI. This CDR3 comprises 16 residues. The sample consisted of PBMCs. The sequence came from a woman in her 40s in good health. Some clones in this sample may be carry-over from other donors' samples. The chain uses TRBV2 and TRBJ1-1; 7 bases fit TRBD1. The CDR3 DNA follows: TGTGCCAGCAGTGAAGAAGGGGGCCAGGGGAACACTGGAGCTTTCTTT. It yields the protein CASSEEGGQGNTGAFF.